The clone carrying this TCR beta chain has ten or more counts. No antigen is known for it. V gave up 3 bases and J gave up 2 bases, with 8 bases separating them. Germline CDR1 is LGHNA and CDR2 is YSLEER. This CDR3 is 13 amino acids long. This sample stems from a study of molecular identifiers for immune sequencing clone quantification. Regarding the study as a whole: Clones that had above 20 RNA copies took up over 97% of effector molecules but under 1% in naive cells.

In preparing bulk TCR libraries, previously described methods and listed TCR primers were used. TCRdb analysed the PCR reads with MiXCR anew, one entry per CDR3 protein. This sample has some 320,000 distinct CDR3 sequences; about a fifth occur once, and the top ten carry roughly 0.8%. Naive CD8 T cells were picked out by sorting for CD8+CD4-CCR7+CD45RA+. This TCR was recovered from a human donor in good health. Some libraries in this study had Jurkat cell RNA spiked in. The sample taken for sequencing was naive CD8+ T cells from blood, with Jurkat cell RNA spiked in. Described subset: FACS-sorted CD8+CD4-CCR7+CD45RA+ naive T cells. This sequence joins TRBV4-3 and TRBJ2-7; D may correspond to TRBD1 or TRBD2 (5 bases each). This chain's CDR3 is CASSQGDAYEQYF. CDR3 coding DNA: TGCGCCAGCAGCCAGGGGGACGCCTACGAGCAGTACTTC.